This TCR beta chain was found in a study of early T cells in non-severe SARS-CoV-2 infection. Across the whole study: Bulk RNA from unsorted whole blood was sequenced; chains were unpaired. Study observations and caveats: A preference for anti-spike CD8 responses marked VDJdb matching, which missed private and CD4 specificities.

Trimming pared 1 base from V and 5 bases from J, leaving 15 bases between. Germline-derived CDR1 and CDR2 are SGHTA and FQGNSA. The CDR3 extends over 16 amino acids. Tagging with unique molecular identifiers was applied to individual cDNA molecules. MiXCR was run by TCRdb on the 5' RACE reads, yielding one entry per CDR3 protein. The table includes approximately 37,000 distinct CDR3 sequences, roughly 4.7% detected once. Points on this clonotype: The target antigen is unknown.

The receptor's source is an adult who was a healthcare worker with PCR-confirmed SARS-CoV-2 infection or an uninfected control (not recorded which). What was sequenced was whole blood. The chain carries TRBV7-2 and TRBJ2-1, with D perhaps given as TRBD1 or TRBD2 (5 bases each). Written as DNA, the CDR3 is TGTGCCAGCAGCTTAGAACTAGTGGGGGTGGACAATGAGCAGTTCTTC. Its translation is CASSLELVGVDNEQFF.